This T cell receptor (beta chain) was captured in a study of cytomegalovirus exposure and HLA in healthy donors (TCRdb year 2017). Notes on the research overall: In an earlier analysis of 550 to 750 of the donors, 276 Gb of sequence data and 90 million to 130 million unique TCR beta sequences from 150 million to 200 million T cells were reported. Approximately 310 gigabases of sequencing data and tens of millions of unique TCR sequences were included in an early release covering about 700 HLA-typed donors. Of the roughly 420 genotyped donors, 81% were placed in the genetic ancestry cluster associated with self-reported Caucasian donors. The study aimed to test whether cataloging public T cell receptors could reveal signatures of past pathogen exposure. The study profiled the T cell repertoires of hundreds of subjects by immunosequencing and related them to cytomegalovirus serostatus. A separate validation cohort of 100 to 150 different subjects was used in addition to the roughly 670-subject first cohort. To predict cytomegalovirus infection status, the study brought together high-throughput TCR immunosequencing, statistical association of individual TCRs with disease status, and machine learning. A later analysis re-analyzed previously published TCR beta repertoires from about 600 donors and added high-resolution HLA genotyping to study TCR occurrence patterns. In the later analysis, no new phenotypic data were used to find candidate immune exposures; instead, reliance was placed on TCR beta sequences and their occurrence across donors. An earlier analysis of about 620 of the donors applied high-throughput TCR beta sequencing to assess whether each TCR beta V gene segment acted as functional or pseudogenic. Alongside the repertoire data, information on donor age, sex, ethnicity and CMV serostatus was compiled. A later genetic analysis took genome-wide SNP genotypes for 398 of the 666 donors and used that subset as a discovery cohort. Every discovery cohort repertoire had been produced on one sequencing platform. HLA typing covered class I and class II loci at four-digit resolution. The number of donors typed differed by locus, with roughly 629-640 for A, B, C, DRB1 and DQB1, more than 500 for DQA1, 600 to 610 for DPA1, and 472 for DPB1. A handful of DR-DQ haplotypes were treated as single units for association and clustering because of strong linkage in the cohort. Among around 400 genotyped donors of the cohort, an average of about 240,000 unique TCR beta nucleotide sequences were sequenced per donor, roughly 18% of them non-productive.

The paper as a whole reports these results and caveats: According to the authors, the approach could potentially be generalized to other disease states and immunological phenotypes. This cohort had only TCR beta chains sequenced, and the lack of alpha or paired-chain data limited which features could be detected. Correlated functional status among segregating V segments might reflect linkage disequilibrium, but an unknown experimental factor could not be ruled out. The classifier was reported to diagnose cytomegalovirus status with high specificity and sensitivity in both the original and validation cohorts. A further reported finding was that TCR beta sequences accurately predicted the HLA-A and HLA-B alleles for most subjects in the first cohort. Some IMGT-functional V segments, including TRBV6-2 and TRBV6-3, could not be told apart with the 87-base-pair reads, so those segments were excluded. The study listed around 160 TCR beta chains as associated with cytomegalovirus. Most TCR sequences were seen in very few donors, while some public TCRs were found in many individuals. According to a later analysis, most CMV-associated TCR beta chains appeared to be HLA-restricted, and the HLA associations seemed to be driven largely by CMV exposure. A later genetic analysis associated a missense DCLRE1C variant with V-gene and J-gene trimming of TCR beta chains, and an independent cohort replicated the association. A cluster of highly shared sequence variants was judged likely to represent a technical artifact of the sequencing pipeline. In vitro tests confirmed that three of the cytomegalovirus-associated TCR beta chains recognize cytomegalovirus antigens. Presence/absence analyses assumed roughly uniform sequencing depth across donors, an assumption that may not hold. In a later analysis, around 15,000 TCR beta sequences were associated with specific HLA alleles at a false discovery rate of 0.05. A later analysis found that TCR association rates varied across HLA loci, with DRB1 alleles showing the most associated TCRs and HLA-C alleles the fewest. The earlier analysis of approximately 560 of the donors excluded about 16 rarely observed V segments, including chromosome 9 orphons, because counts were too low. Because HLA typing was missing for some donors at each locus, association tests included only the typed subset. Strong co-occurrence of HLA alleles, especially DR and DQ, made assigning TCR associations to individual alleles difficult. Several of the top co-occurrence clusters appeared to be linked to parvovirus B19, influenza, CMV and Epstein-Barr virus, according to a later analysis. Compared with equally common non-associated chains, HLA-associated TCR beta chains in a later analysis were more clonally expanded and had lower generation probabilities. CMV serostatus was the only immune exposure information available for the cohort. In an earlier analysis of approximately 590 of the donors, most TCR beta V segments appeared in productive rearrangements about 87% or about 30% of the time, broadly matching IMGT annotations. Compared with the roughly 720-donor mean, donors in an Asian-associated ancestry cluster had fewer N-insertions in productive TCRs, according to a later genetic analysis.

Library generation was performed with the immunoSEQ multiplex PCR assay. For the multiplex PCR, a mixture combining 60 forward primers for TCR Vbeta segments and 13 reverse primers for TCR Jbeta segments was used. The CDR3 region of rearranged TCR beta genes was amplified from genomic DNA by a multiplex PCR assay. Amplified TCR beta libraries were sequenced as 87-base-pair reads on the Illumina HiSeq System. From the authors' description of their analysis: Across the 700 or so repertoires, a later analysis counted approximately 75 million unique TCR beta chains, roughly 11 million of which were shared by at least two donors. A nearest-neighbor algorithm error-corrected the raw reads and collapsed the reads into unique sequences, merging closely related sequences to remove PCR and sequencing errors. Alignment of CDR3 sequences to IMGT reference sequences was used to assign V, D and J gene segments. For a sequence to be retained, a match of at least six nucleotides was required to both a V gene segment and a J gene segment. A rearrangement counted as productive if the CDR3 had no stop codons and remained in frame with V and J, and every other rearrangement counted as non-productive. Following IMGT convention, CDR3 was defined as the stretch from the second conserved V-encoded cysteine up to the conserved J-encoded phenylalanine. The earlier analysis of a few hundred of the donors excluded sequences that lacked an unambiguous match to a single V gene segment. An earlier analysis of 550 to 650 of the donors classified V segments as functional when productive rearrangements were above 56.7% and as segregating when the standard deviation between donors was above 5%. A statistical classification framework was built to diagnose cytomegalovirus status from the catalog of TCR beta chain sequences. V and J gene assignment, in a later analysis, came from comparing TCR nucleotide sequences with IMGT/GENE-DB human TR gene sequences. Using the TCRdist pipeline, a later analysis assigned CDR3 sequences along with most-parsimonious VDJ recombination scenarios. In a later analysis, each TCR beta chain was defined by its CDR3 amino acid sequence together with its V-gene family, and reads lacking a unique V-gene family were excluded. As a way to deal with suspected cross-contamination and a sequencing artifact, a later analysis dropped nearly 600 nucleotide sequences that were highly shared and had low generation probability. In a later analysis, a clonal expansion index for each public chain was calculated from normalized within-repertoire ranks of inferred template counts. A later analysis computed generation probabilities with a VDJ recombination model fitted to out-of-frame rearrangements, and checked the results against IGoR. In a later analysis, TCR-TCR, TCR-HLA and TCR-CMV co-occurrence was scored with hypergeometric tests, and a repertoire-size bias correction was applied to TCR pairs. False discovery rates were estimated in a later analysis by permuting HLA or CMV assignments 20 times. A later analysis grouped co-occurring TCRs with DBSCAN, adding TCRdist sequence similarity when clustering within HLA-allele-positive subsets. Repertoires with fewer than 30,000 or more than 120,000 public chains, plus five repertoires with anomalous nucleotide sharing, were excluded from co-occurrence clustering. Held by TCRdb, this immuneACCESS table contains in-frame sequences only and omits some clones. Under half of the omission traces to an unresolved V gene where checked; the cause of the rest is unknown. The V and J calls and clone size come from that table; D and trimming were worked out from the DNA. The data table for this sample lists about 130,000 clones. The ten top clones hold about 2% of the sample.

The cohort comprised 550 to 700 healthy bone marrow donors. At the time of sampling, every cohort member was nominally healthy, though immune exposures that went unrecorded were likely present. The donor tested CMV seronegative and was one of the 352 seronegative cohort members. A peripheral blood sample was collected from each donor, and TCR beta sequencing was performed on peripheral blood mononuclear cells. The Qiagen DNeasy Blood Extraction Kit was used to extract genomic DNA from the blood cell samples. With regard to this clone: Its antigen remains undetermined.

V gives up 3 bases and J gives up 1 base, and the segment between their germline ends measures 16 bases. The CDR3, cysteine through phenylalanine, is 16 amino acids long. CDR3 DNA only is kept here, 48 bases in frame from base 1. The germline V gene provides CDR1 KGHSH and CDR2 LQKENI. The sequence came from a man aged 40-49 years in good health and CMV-seronegative. Sequencing was done on a sample of PBMCs. The rearranged segments are TRBV18 and TRBJ2-7; the D gene is possibly TRBD2, with 5 bases matching. The CDR3 protein sequence reads: CASSPTSLGSSYEQYF. The nucleotide sequence is given as TGTGCCAGCTCACCGACTTCGCTGGGGAGTTCCTACGAGCAGTACTTC.